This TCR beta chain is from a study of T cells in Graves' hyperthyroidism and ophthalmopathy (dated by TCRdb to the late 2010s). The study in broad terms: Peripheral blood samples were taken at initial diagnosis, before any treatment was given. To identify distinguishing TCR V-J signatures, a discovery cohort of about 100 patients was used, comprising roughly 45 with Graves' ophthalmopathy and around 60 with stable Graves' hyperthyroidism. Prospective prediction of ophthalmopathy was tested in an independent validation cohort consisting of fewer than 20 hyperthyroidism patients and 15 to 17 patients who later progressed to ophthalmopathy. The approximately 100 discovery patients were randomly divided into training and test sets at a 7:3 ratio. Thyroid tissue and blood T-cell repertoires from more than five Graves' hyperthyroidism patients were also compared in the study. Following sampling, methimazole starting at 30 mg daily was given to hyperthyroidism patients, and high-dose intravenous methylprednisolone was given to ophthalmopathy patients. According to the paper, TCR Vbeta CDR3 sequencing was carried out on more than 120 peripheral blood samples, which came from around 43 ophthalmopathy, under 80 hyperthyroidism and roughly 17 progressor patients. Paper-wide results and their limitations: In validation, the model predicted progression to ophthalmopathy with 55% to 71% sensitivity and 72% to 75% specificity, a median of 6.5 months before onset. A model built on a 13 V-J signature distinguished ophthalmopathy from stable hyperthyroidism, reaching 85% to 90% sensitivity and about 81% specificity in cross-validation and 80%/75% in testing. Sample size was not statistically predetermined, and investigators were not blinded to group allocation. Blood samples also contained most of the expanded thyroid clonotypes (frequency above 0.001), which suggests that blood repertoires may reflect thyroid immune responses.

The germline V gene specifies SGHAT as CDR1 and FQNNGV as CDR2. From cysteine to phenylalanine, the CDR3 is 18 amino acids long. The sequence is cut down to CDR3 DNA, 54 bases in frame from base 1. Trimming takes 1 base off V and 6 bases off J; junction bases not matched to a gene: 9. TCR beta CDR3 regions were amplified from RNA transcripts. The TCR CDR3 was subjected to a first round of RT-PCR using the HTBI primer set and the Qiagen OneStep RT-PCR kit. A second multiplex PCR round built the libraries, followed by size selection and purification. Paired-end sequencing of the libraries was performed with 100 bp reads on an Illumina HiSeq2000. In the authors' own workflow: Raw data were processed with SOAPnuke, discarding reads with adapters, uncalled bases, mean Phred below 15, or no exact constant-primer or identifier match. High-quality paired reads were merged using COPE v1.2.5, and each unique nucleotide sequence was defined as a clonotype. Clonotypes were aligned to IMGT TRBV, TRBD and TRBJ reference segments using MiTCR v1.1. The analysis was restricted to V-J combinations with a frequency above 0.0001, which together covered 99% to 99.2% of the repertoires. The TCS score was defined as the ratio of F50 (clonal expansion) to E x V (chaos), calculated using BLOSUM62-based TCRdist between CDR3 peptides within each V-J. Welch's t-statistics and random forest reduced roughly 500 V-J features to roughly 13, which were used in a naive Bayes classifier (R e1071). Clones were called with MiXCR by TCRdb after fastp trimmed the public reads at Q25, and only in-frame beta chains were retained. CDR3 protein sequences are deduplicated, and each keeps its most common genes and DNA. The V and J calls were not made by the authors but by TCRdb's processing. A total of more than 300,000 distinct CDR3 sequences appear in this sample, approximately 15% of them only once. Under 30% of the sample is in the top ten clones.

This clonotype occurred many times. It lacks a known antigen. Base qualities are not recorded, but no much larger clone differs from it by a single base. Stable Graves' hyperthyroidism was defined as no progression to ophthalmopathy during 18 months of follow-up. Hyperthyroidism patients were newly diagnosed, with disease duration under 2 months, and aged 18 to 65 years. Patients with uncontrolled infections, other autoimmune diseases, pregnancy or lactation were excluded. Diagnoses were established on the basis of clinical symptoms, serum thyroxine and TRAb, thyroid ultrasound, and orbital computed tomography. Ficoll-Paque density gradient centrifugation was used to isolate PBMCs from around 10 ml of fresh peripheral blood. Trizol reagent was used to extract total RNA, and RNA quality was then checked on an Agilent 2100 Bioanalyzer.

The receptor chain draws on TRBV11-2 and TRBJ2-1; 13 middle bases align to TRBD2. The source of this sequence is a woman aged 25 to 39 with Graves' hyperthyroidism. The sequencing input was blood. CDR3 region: CASSLVGTSGAAGNEQFF. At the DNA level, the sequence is TGTGCCAGCAGCTTAGTCGGGACTAGCGGGGCCGCGGGCAATGAGCAGTTCTTC.